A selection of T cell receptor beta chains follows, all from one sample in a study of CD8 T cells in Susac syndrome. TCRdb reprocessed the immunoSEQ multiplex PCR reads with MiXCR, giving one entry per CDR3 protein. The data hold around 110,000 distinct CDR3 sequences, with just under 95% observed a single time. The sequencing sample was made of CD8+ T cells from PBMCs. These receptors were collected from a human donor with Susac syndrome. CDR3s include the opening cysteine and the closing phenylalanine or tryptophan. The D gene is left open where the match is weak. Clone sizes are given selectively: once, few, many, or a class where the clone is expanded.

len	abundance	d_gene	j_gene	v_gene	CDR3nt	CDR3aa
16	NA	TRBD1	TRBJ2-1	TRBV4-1	TGCGCCAGCAGCCAAGAGACAGGGGGAGGCTACAATGAGCAGTTCTTC	CASSQETGGGYNEQFF
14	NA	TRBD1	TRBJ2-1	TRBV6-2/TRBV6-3	TGTGCCAGCAGTTACCAAGGACAGGCCAGTGAGCAGTTCTTC	CASSYQGQASEQFF
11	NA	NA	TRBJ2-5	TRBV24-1	TGTGCCACCAGTGACGCGGAGACCCAGTACTTC	CATSDAETQYF
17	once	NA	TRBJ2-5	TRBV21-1	TGTGCCAGCAGCTCGTGGGCTCTAGGGCACCGGTGGGAGACCCAGTACTTC	CASSSWALGHRWETQYF
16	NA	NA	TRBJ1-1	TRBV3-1	TGTGCCAGCAGCCAAGATGTCCCAGGGTTTGGTACTGAAGCTTTCTTT	CASSQDVPGFGTEAFF
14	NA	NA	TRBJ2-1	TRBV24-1	TGTGCCACCAGTGAAGGGACGTTCTCGAATGAGCAGTTCTTC	CATSEGTFSNEQFF
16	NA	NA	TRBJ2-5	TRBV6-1	TGTGCCAGCAGCCCGGACGGGGACATCTTGAGGGAGACCCAGTACTTC	CASSPDGDILRETQYF
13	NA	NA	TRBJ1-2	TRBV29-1	TGCAGCGTTGAAGATCTTCGCACCTATGGCTACACCTTC	CSVEDLRTYGYTF
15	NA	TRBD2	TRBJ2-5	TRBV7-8	TGTGCCAGCAGCCCTCAAGCGGGGGGTCAAGAGACCCAGTACTTC	CASSPQAGGQETQYF
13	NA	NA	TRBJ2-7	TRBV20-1	TGCAGTGCTAGAGACATATCCTCCTACGAGCAGTACTTC	CSARDISSYEQYF
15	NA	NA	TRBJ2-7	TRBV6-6	TGTGCCAGCAGTTCAGGTGCGGCCAGCGTCTACGAGCAGTACTTC	CASSSGAASVYEQYF
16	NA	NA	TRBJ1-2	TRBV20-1	TGCAGTGCTAGAGGGGATTACAGGACGGTACCTTATGGCTACACCTTC	CSARGDYRTVPYGYTF
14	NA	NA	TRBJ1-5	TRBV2	TGTGCCAGCAGTGAAGGACAGTTTAATCAGCCCCAGCATTTT	CASSEGQFNQPQHF
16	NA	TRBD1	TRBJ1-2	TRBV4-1	TGCGCCAGCAGCCAAGCAAAATGGGACAGGGGGCTCGGCTACACCTTC	CASSQAKWDRGLGYTF
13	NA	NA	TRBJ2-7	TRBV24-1	TGTGCCGACACAAGGCCCCGGAGCTACGAGCAGTACTTC	CADTRPRSYEQYF
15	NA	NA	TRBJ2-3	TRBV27	TGTGCCAGCAGTGCGCGGGGGCGTTACACAGATACGCAGTATTTT	CASSARGRYTDTQYF
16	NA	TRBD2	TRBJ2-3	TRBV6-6	TGTGCCAGCAGTTCAATTAGCGGGGGGGGGCCTCATACGCAGTATTTT	CASSSISGGGPHTQYF
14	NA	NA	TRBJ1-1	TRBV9	TGTGCCAGCAGCGTAGACAGGGAGAACACTGAAGCTTTCTTT	CASSVDRENTEAFF
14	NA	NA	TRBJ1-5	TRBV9	TGTGCCAGCAGCCTAGGGGCGGAAAATCAGCCCCAGCATTTT	CASSLGAENQPQHF
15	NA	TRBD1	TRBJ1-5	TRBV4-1	TGCGCCAGCAGCCCCGACAGGGGCGATTATCAGCCCCAGCATTTT	CASSPDRGDYQPQHF
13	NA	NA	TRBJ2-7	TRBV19	TGTGCCAGTAGTATGGAGACGGACTACGAGCAGTACTTC	CASSMETDYEQYF
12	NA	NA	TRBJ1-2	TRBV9	TGTGCCAGCAGCGTAAATGGGGAAGGCTACACCTTC	CASSVNGEGYTF
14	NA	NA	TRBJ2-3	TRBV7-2	TGTGCCAGCAGCCGCCCCCGACTCACAGATACGCAGTATTTT	CASSRPRLTDTQYF
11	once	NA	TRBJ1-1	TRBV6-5	TGTGCCAGCAGTTCCGGGTATGAAGCTTTCTTT	CASSSGYEAFF
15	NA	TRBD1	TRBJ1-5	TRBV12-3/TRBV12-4	TGTGCCAGCAACGGTCGGCAGGGGGCGAATCAGCCCCAGCATTTT	CASNGRQGANQPQHF
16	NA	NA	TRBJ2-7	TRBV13	TGTGCCAGCAGCGACGAGTGGGGGGCCCGCTCCTACGAGCAGTACTTC	CASSDEWGARSYEQYF
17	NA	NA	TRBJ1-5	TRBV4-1	TGCGCCAGCAGCCAAGGGGGGGGCGGTAGGGTAGATCAGCCCCAGCATTTT	CASSQGGGGRVDQPQHF
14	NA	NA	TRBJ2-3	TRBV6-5	TGTGCCAGCAGTGAGAAGGGTGTCGCAGATACGCAGTATTTT	CASSEKGVADTQYF
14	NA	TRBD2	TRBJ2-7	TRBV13	TGTGCCAGCAGCTTCTCCGGGAGGGAATACGAGCAGTACTTC	CASSFSGREYEQYF
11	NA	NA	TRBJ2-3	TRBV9	TGTGCCAGCAGCGTAGACTATACGCAGTATTTT	CASSVDYTQYF
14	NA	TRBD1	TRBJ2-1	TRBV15	TGTGCCACCACCTTCGACAGGGGGCACAATGAGCAGTTCTTC	CATTFDRGHNEQFF
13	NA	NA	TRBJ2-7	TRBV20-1	TGCAGTGCTAGATCAGGGGAGTCCACCGAGCAGTACTTC	CSARSGESTEQYF
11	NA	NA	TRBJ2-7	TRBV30	TGTGCCTGGACATTTCTGGGCGAGCAGTACTTC	CAWTFLGEQYF
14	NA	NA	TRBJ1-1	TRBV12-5	TGTGCTAGTGGGGCGGGACGGGGCGACACTGAAGCTTTCTTT	CASGAGRGDTEAFF
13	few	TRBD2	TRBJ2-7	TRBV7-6	TGTGCCAGCAGCCAGGGACTATCCTACGAGCAGTACTTC	CASSQGLSYEQYF
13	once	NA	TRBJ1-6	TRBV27	TGTGCCAGCAGTTTCCAGACCAAATCACCCCTCCACTTT	CASSFQTKSPLHF
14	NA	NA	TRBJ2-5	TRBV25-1	TGTGCCAGCAGTGGCTCGGACAGAGAAGAGACCCAGTACTTC	CASSGSDREETQYF